Only one count was recorded for the clone carrying this TCR beta chain. Its antigen is not known. A single base separates this from a much larger clone, so it may be a read error. The CDR3 has 18 residues. Germline CDR1 MNHNS, CDR2 SASEGT. Germline trimming cut 6 bases from V and 1 base from J; bases unmatched to any gene: 12. This entry is derived from a study of blood T cells in healthy people across ages. Across the study: Capture via template switching afforded approximately one barcoded beta molecule per two T cells. Study-wide points: The study regarded diversity estimates from one million T cells as underestimates.

A J-beta primer mix and a sample-barcoded 5' primer were used in a second PCR of roughly 6 to 12 cycles. Using its own MiXCR run on the 5' RACE reads, TCRdb lists one record per CDR3 protein. This sample has about 970,000 distinct CDR3 sequences; just over 50% occur once, and the top ten carry about a fifth. The chain has TRBV6-1 and TRBJ2-6; 7 bases are a match to TRBD1. This clonotype originated in a woman aged 60-70 years in good health. Sequenced input: blood. CDR3 region: CASSSGQFSGSGANVLTF. In nucleotides, the CDR3 is TGTGCCAGCAGCTCGGGACAGTTCTCCGGGTCTGGGGCCAACGTCCTGACTTTC.